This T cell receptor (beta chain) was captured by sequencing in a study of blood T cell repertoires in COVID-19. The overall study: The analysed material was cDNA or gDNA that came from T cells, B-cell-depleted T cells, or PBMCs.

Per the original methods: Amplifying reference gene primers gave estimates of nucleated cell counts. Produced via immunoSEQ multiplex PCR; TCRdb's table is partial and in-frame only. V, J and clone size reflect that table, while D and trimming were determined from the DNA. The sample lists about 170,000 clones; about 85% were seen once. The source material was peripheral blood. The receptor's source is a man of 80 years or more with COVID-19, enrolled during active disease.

CDR3 in amino acids: CASSPAGSQPQHF. The CDR3 nucleotides read TGTGCCAGCTCACCAGCGGGGAGTCAGCCCCAGCATTTT. V is TRBV18 and J is TRBJ1-5; D is unresolved. CDR1 is KGHSH and CDR2 is LQKENI in the germline V gene. V was clipped by 2 bases and J by 6 bases, with 8 bases between them. CDR3 length: 13 residues. The whole variable domain, filled in from reference TRBV18 and TRBJ1-5, reads NAGVMQNPRHLVRRRGQEARLRCSPMKGHSHVYWYRQLPEEGLKFMVYLQKENIIDESGMPKERFSAEFPKEGPSILRIQQVVRGDSAAYFCASSPAGSQPQHFGDGTRLSIL.